These T cell receptor beta chains were read from a single sample in a study of T cell responses to AZD1222 COVID-19 vaccine. Generated by immunoSEQ multiplex PCR, the TCRdb table keeps only in-frame clones and is missing some. The sample records under 130,000 clones, roughly 90% being singletons. The starting material was peripheral blood, obtained on day 0 of AZD1222 vaccination. All receptors come from an adult in good health. The CDR3 runs from the conserved cysteine through the conserved F or W. Fields, in order: D gene, clone size, V gene, J gene, CDR3 protein, CDR3 DNA. D genes are given only for firm matches. Rows give clone size only sometimes, using once, few, many, or a class for an expanded clone.

-,-,TRBV5-8,TRBJ2-1,CASSLEAPTDEQFF,TGTGCCAGCAGCTTGGAAGCCCCCACAGATGAGCAGTTCTTC
-,once,TRBV2,TRBJ1-2,CASSESGGTTNYGYTF,TGTGCCAGCAGTGAATCCGGGGGGACCACTAACTATGGCTACACCTTC
TRBD1,once,TRBV6-5,TRBJ1-4,CASRGQGYEKLFF,TGTGCCAGCAGGGGACAGGGCTATGAAAAACTGTTTTTT
-,-,TRBV7-2,TRBJ1-5,CASSLGGRVSNQPQHF,TGTGCCAGCAGCTTAGGGGGCAGGGTTAGCAATCAGCCCCAGCATTTT
TRBD1,-,TRBV11-3,TRBJ2-3,CASSLRTGGRTDTQYF,TGTGCCAGCAGCCTTAGGACAGGGGGCAGGACAGATACGCAGTATTTT
-,-,TRBV7-2,TRBJ1-1,CASSLNKNTEAFF,TGTGCCAGCAGCTTAAACAAGAACACTGAAGCTTTCTTT
TRBD1,-,TRBV3-1/TRBV3-2,TRBJ1-2,CASSQGWAGQGTYGYTF,TGTGCCAGCAGCCAAGGTTGGGCGGGACAGGGGACCTATGGCTACACCTTC
-,-,TRBV19,TRBJ2-2,CASSTNPGELFF,TGTGCCAGTAGTACCAACCCCGGGGAGCTGTTTTTT
TRBD1,-,TRBV7-2,TRBJ1-5,CASSGRGVAWPQHF,TGTGCCAGCAGCGGCAGGGGGGTAGCATGGCCCCAGCATTTT
-,-,TRBV4-3,TRBJ1-2,CASSVLGSNYGYTF,TGCGCCAGCAGCGTGCTAGGTTCTAACTATGGCTACACCTTC